These 10 T cell receptor beta chains originate from one sample sequenced in a study of shared clonotypes between healthy human individuals. Assay used: immunoSEQ multiplex PCR; TCRdb lists only in-frame clones, some missing. Among some 2,500,000 clones listed, approximately 93% were seen once. Material: naive CD4+ T cells from PBMCs. The subset here: CD45RA+ positively selected. The receptor source for this set is a man aged 18 to 29 in good health. Some clones in this sample may be carry-over from other donors' samples.

The J gene is TRBJ2-4, the V gene TRBV25-1; D could derive from TRBD1 or TRBD2 (5 bases each). Germline CDR1 and CDR2: MGHDK and SYGVNS. V was clipped by 1 base and J by 0 bases, with 7 bases between them. CDR3 length: 15 amino acids. The CDR3 nucleotides read TGTGCCAGCAGTGAATCGGGGCTAGCCAAAAACATTCAGTACTTC. This gives the protein CASSESGLAKNIQYF.

V is TRBV6-5 and J is TRBJ2-3; either TRBD1 or TRBD2 may fit D (5 bases each). The CDR3 is 15 amino acids. The germline CDR1 and CDR2 sequences are MNHEY and SVGAGI. V lost 4 bases, J lost 1 base, and 12 bases lay in between. Here the CDR3 reads CASSLVVGGTDTQYF. CDR3 coding DNA: TGTGCCAGCAGTTTGGTGGTGGGGGGCACAGATACGCAGTATTTT.

The chain links TRBV6-5 to TRBJ2-3; tentative D call: TRBD1 (6 bases). The CDR3 has 12 residues. Trimming left V 7 bases short and J 3 bases short, with 8 bases between. Germline V gene data show CDR1 as MNHEY and CDR2 as SVGAGI. The CDR3 DNA reads TGTGCCAGCACCGACAGGACAGATACGCAGTATTTT. Residues: CASTDRTDTQYF.

This clone was recorded only once. V gene TRBV9 combines with J gene TRBJ2-5; 9 positions agree with TRBD1. Germline assignment: CDR1 SGDLS and CDR2 YYNGEE. With 3 bases clipped from V and 5 bases from J, the junction kept 14 bases outside the gene matches. This CDR3 is built from 17 residues. This CDR3 is CASSAGILDRGTETQYF. The CDR3 bases are TGTGCCAGCAGCGCAGGGATTTTGGACAGGGGAACGGAGACCCAGTACTTC.

The chain joins TRBV5-4 to TRBJ2-5, with D possibly matching TRBD2 (6 bases). Trimming took 2 bases from V and 5 from J, leaving 13 bases between them. In germline, CDR1 is SGHNT, CDR2 YYREEE (reference sequence). This CDR3 has 14 residues. In nucleotides, the CDR3 is TGTGCCAGCAGCTTCTCGTCCAGCGGGGAGACCCAGTACTTC. It specifies CASSFSSSGETQYF.

The genes are TRBV6-5 and TRBJ1-2; 7 bases agree with TRBD1. Germline CDR1 MNHEY, CDR2 SVGAGI. This CDR3 contains 15 residues. The junction had 10 bases not matched to a gene; V was cut back by 5 bases and J by 4 bases. CDR3 sequence (DNA): TGTGCCAGCAGTCCCCGAGGAGGGGACAGCTATGGCTACACCTTC. As protein: CASSPRGGDSYGYTF.

With respect to this clone: Other DNA sequences within the sample encode an identical CDR3. The chain recombines TRBV18 with TRBJ2-3; 8 bases fit TRBD1. In germline, CDR1 is KGHSH, CDR2 LQKENI. The CDR3 is 14 residues long. Trimming cost V 3 bases and J 3 bases; bases outside gene matches: 2. In nucleotides, the CDR3 is TGTGCCAGCTCACCTAACAGGGGGACAGATACGCAGTATTTT. Protein product: CASSPNRGTDTQYF.

The chain has TRBV19 and TRBJ2-2; 9 nucleotides agree with TRBD1. Germline V CDR1 and CDR2: LNHDA, SQIVND (reference sequence). Trimming at V came to 5 bases and at J to 5 bases, leaving 12 bases not matched to a gene. The CDR3 contains 17 residues. CDR3: CASSHRGGQGYTGELFF. The CDR3 coding sequence is TGTGCCAGTAGTCACCGCGGCGGACAGGGGTATACCGGGGAGCTGTTTTTT.

The chain links TRBV28 to TRBJ1-2, with D unclear. Trimming took off 3 bases at V and 8 bases at J, with 13 bases between the two ends. The CDR3 consists of 13 residues. Germline-derived CDR1 and CDR2 are MDHEN and SYDVKM. The CDR3 loop is CASSFQRFGGYTF. In DNA form, the CDR3 reads TGTGCCAGCAGTTTTCAACGCTTTGGGGGCTACACCTTC.

The J gene is TRBJ2-2, the V gene TRBV2; 7 bases are a match to TRBD2. This CDR3 is built from 17 residues. Per the germline V gene, CDR1 is SNHLY and CDR2 is FYNNEI. J was trimmed by 3 bases and V by 4 bases; bases with no gene match: 11. The chain's CDR3 is CASSVHAGVRDTGELFF. DNA of the CDR3: TGTGCCAGCAGTGTGCATGCGGGAGTACGGGACACCGGGGAGCTGTTTTTT.